Sequencing of this T cell receptor beta chain was carried out in a study of T-cell memory formation after mild COVID-19. Study-wide context: The two donors had largely donor-specific TCR clusters. General study results and limits: Pre-infection memory harbored some responding clones, suggesting cross-reactive memory joined.

Turning to this clonotype: Its antigen is not known.

TCRdb analysed the 5' RACE reads with MiXCR anew, one entry per CDR3 protein. The table has 300,000 to 400,000 distinct CDR3 sequences, about an eighth seen once. This TCR came from a man aged 18 to 30 who had mild COVID-19 (a few samples of this study predate the infection). Cell type and time point are not known. The sample consisted of PBMCs or a T cell subset sorted from them (not recorded which).

CDR3 in amino acids: CASSSINYGYTF. CDR3 coding DNA: TGTGCCAGCAGCAGCATAAACTATGGCTACACCTTC. The V and J genes are TRBV9 and TRBJ1-2; D gene unclear. Germline V gene lookup returns CDR1 SGDLS and CDR2 YYNGEE. The CDR3 spans 12 residues. The V gene lost 4 bases and the J gene lost 2 bases, with 6 bases spanning the gap.